This TCR beta chain was identified in a study of T-cell reconstitution after alpha-beta-depleted transplantation in children. Broader study findings: The authors attributed T-cell counts and diversity one year after transplant mostly to newly produced T cells. Surviving recipient T cells and thymic progenitors accounted for the high day-60 TCRbeta diversity observed in some patients. It was reported that alpha-beta T cells came from several hundred expanded graft clones (about two months after transplant).

The table lists this clonotype with a few counts. Antigen specificity is unknown. Trimming removed 2 bases at V and 2 bases at J, with 13 bases between. The germline V gene has CDR1 MDHEN and CDR2 SYDVKM. This CDR3 region has 16 residues. Unique molecular identifiers were incorporated when the TCRbeta library was constructed. From the PCR reads, TCRdb called clonotypes with MiXCR, one entry per CDR3 protein. The sample has around 370,000 distinct CDR3 sequences; around 15% are singletons. This TCR was recovered from a male patient between 2 and 10 years old who had a stem cell transplant for acute lymphoblastic leukemia, so the T cells may come from the graft donor. The chain is built from TRBV28 and TRBJ2-1; the D gene is possibly TRBD2 (5 bases). Sample: PBMCs, mostly from graft donor cells, taken 360 days after TCRalphabeta/CD19-depleted stem cell transplant. CDR3 protein: CASSLPRRGPYNEQFF. CDR3 nucleotides: TGTGCCAGCAGTTTACCCCGGAGAGGGCCCTACAATGAGCAGTTCTTC.